This T cell receptor (beta chain) was captured by sequencing in a study of OX40 agonist ivuxolimab in advanced cancers. At the level of the whole study: Ivuxolimab, which targeted the costimulatory receptor OX40 (CD134), was an agonistic, fully human IgG2 monoclonal antibody. The purpose of peripheral TCRbeta sequencing was to test whether ivuxolimab changed TCR sequence diversity and led to clonal T-cell expansion. Prior anti-PD-1, anti-PD-L1 or anti-CTLA-4 therapy was permitted, and checkpoint inhibitors had been received by around 39% of dose-escalation patients. Partial responses occurred in three dose-escalation patients, of whom one had hepatocellular carcinoma and two had cutaneous melanoma. The paper covers the monotherapy dose-escalation part of the phase I ivuxolimab trial, which included N of about 56 patients. The dose-escalation cohort was 82.7% male with a mean age of approximately 60 years, ranging from 23 to 79. Intravenous ivuxolimab was administered to patients every 2 weeks at six dose levels: 0.01, 0.1, 0.3, 1.5, 3 and 10 mg/kg. Of the approximately 53 patients in dose escalation, about 20 had hepatocellular carcinoma, around 15 had melanoma, 9 had renal cell carcinoma and 9 had head and neck cancer.

What the authors observed across the whole study: Clonal expansion of both CD4+ and CD8+ blood T cells was observed from baseline to week 6 at doses 0.1 to 3.0 mg/kg. Low levels of normalized T-cell clonal expansion were also seen in some patients who did not respond. On average, CD8+ T cells showed more expanded clones than CD4+ T cells after ivuxolimab. Antigen specificity was not determined for the clonally expanded peripheral T cells. In the 0.1-3.0 mg/kg groups, partial responders were among the patients with the lowest normalized peripheral clonal expansion, particularly in CD8+ T cells.

Genomic DNA was extracted from sorted cells for sequencing of the TCRbeta CDR3 region. The immunoSEQ Assay was used to sequence the TCRbeta CDR3 regions. TCRdb mirrors the immuneACCESS table, restricted to in-frame sequences. Some clones are absent from its copies; in checked studies, under half trace to an unresolved V gene, and the reason for the others is unknown. The sample yields some 28,000 clones; around 80% were counted once. Of the sample, 15% is held by the ten largest clones. Patients with autoimmune disease history or receiving systemic immunosuppression were excluded from the trial. Peripheral blood for TCR sequencing was drawn from every dose cohort at baseline, at cycle 4 day 1 and at cycle 7 day 1. The samples were taken from a phase I, first-in-human, multicenter, open-label dose-escalation trial of ivuxolimab. Adults with locally advanced or metastatic melanoma, renal cell, hepatocellular, or head and neck squamous cell carcinoma were enrolled in the trial. Before TCR sequencing, CD4+ T cells and CD8+ T cells from peripheral blood were sorted into separate populations.

A note on this clone: Its antigen remains unidentified. Base qualities are not provided; no much larger clone lies one nucleotide away.

The receptor was isolated from an adult with an advanced solid tumor such as melanoma, head and neck, liver or kidney cancer. Here the sequenced sample was CD4+ or CD8+ T cells sorted from blood, taken in a trial of the OX40 agonist ivuxolimab.

Read as DNA, the sequence is TGTGCCAGTAGTATAGTGGGACAAGGGAACACCATATATTTT. It codes for CASSIVGQGNTIYF. Recombination linked TRBV19 to TRBJ1-3; TRBD1 could be the D gene, as 6 bases match. V lost 1 base and J lost 7 bases; the stretch between them is 11 bases long. Based on the germline V gene (reference sequence), the CDR1 and CDR2 sequences are LNHDA and SQIVND. Spanning cysteine to phenylalanine, the CDR3 consists of 14 amino acids. Of all the DNA, just the CDR3 is kept, 42 bases in frame from base 1.